Listed below are T cell receptor beta chains from one sample, sequenced in a study of T cell clusters in autoimmune cytopenias. TCRdb re-analyzed the multiplex PCR reads; it lists each CDR3 protein once, without DNA. Its table lists roughly 8,300 distinct CDR3 sequences. The material sequenced was peripheral blood. These receptors came from a human donor with an autoimmune cytopenia or autoimmune hepatitis (not recorded which). Each CDR3 is given with its conserved first and last residue. Clone size is stated in some rows and not others, as once, few, many or a class when expanded.

j_gene,v_gene,abundance,CDR3aa
TRBJ1-2,TRBV13,medium-sized,CASSPRGGIKRGYTF
TRBJ2-7,TRBV5-1,-,CASSLDIGSAEQYF
TRBJ1-2,TRBV18,-,CASSPSSVPNYGYTF
TRBJ2-3,TRBV30,medium-sized,CAWSKGAGGRTDTQYF
TRBJ2-3,TRBV27,medium-sized,CASSKTGTDTQYF
TRBJ1-4,TRBV14,-,CASSLREGGRAEKLFF
TRBJ2-7,TRBV11-2,-,CANSHFRLKNYEQYF
TRBJ1-1,TRBV6-6,-,CASKSYLRSLNTEAFF
TRBJ1-3,TRBV12-3/TRBV12-4,-,CASSFFVLGQSSGNTIYF
TRBJ1-1,TRBV19,medium-sized,CASSTLAGVTEAFF
TRBJ2-3,TRBV19,medium-sized,CASSVIAGESMYTQYF
TRBJ2-3,TRBV20-1,-,CSAKGQAVFTQYF
TRBJ2-3,TRBV18,-,CASSPRGLETDTQYF
TRBJ1-2,TRBV6-5,medium-sized,CASSYSTVGGYTF
TRBJ2-5,TRBV11-2,medium-sized,CASSPRRGTETQYF
TRBJ2-6,TRBV5-1,-,CASSTSLGAGANVLTF
TRBJ2-7,TRBV6-5,medium-sized,CASSYLAGGGEQYF
TRBJ2-7,TRBV30,medium-sized,CAWNSGASYEQYF
TRBJ1-2,TRBV18,medium-sized,CASSPPGVLYGYTF
TRBJ2-7,TRBV6-6,medium-sized,CASRGTGERDEQYF
TRBJ2-5,TRBV30,-,CAWSEGIQETQYF
TRBJ1-2,TRBV30,medium-sized,CAWSIGQGNYGYTF
TRBJ1-2,TRBV6-5,-,CASSYDIWGASNYGYTF
TRBJ2-3,TRBV19,-,CASIALAGGPSTQYF
TRBJ1-2,TRBV19,-,CASSMDPGGANYGYTF
TRBJ1-2,TRBV6-5,medium-sized,CASTPGPDYGYTF
TRBJ2-5,TRBV7-9,-,CASSSGERGFETQYF
TRBJ2-5,TRBV15,medium-sized,CATSAGLHGQYF
TRBJ1-3,TRBV6-6,-,CASSARGEGNTIYF
TRBJ2-5,TRBV27,medium-sized,CASSFREGGAKTQYF
TRBJ1-5,TRBV12-3/TRBV12-4,-,CASSFRGTGGRSNQPQHF
TRBJ1-2,TRBV19,medium-sized,CASSIDRTPLYGYTF
TRBJ1-5,TRBV6-5,-,CASSLDGRNQPQHF
TRBJ1-2,TRBV5-6,-,CASSLRPNYRLEGYTF
TRBJ1-6,TRBV6-6,medium-sized,CASSYRDVSPLHF
TRBJ1-2,TRBV12-3/TRBV12-4,medium-sized,CASSLQQSNYGYTF
TRBJ2-3,TRBV15,medium-sized,CATSPRVGDTQYF
TRBJ2-7,TRBV6-5,medium-sized,CASSPSPGQGLYEQYF
TRBJ1-4,TRBV7-2,-,CASSLLRGANEKLFF
TRBJ1-2,TRBV19,medium-sized,CASSIARRSYTF
TRBJ1-2,TRBV15,medium-sized,CATSRDYGYSSGYTF
TRBJ2-7,TRBV12-3/TRBV12-4,-,CASSSANYEQYF
TRBJ2-3,TRBV14,-,CASSQDSDRAADTQYF
TRBJ2-7,TRBV30,medium-sized,CAWSVGGLGEQYF
TRBJ1-5,TRBV6-2/TRBV6-3,-,CASSSRRGGQPQHF
TRBJ2-3,TRBV6-1,-,CASSYVGGAGDTQYF
TRBJ2-5,TRBV7-9,-,CASSLGVNQETQYF
TRBJ1-2,TRBV29-1,medium-sized,CSVGGLLPKNGYTF
TRBJ1-2,TRBV6-5,-,CASSYSQGAGGYTF
TRBJ2-1,TRBV7-3,-,CASSFQESEQFF
TRBJ2-1,TRBV5-1,-,CASSLFGQGANEQFF